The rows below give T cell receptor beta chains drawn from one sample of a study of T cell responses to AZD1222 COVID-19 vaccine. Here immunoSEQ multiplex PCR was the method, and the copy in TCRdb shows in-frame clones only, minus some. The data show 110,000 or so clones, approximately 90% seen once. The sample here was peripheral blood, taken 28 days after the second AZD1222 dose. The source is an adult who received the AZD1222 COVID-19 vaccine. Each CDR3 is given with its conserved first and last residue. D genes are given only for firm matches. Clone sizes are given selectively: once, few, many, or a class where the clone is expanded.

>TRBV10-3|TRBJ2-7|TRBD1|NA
CAISESTGVGTYEQYF
TGTGCCATCAGTGAGTCGACAGGGGTAGGCACCTACGAGCAGTACTTC
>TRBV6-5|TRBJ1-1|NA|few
CASRTGRHEAFF
TGTGCCAGCAGGACCGGACGGCATGAAGCTTTCTTT
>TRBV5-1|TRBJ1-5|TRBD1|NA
CASSLEGQGGNQPQHF
TGCGCCAGCAGCTTGGAGGGACAGGGAGGGAATCAGCCCCAGCATTTT
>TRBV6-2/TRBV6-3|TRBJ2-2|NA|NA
CASSRQNPVSNTGELFF
TGTGCCAGCAGCCGACAGAACCCAGTTTCGAACACCGGGGAGCTGTTTTTT
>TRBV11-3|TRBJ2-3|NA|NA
CASSSTRGDSTDTQYF
TGTGCCAGCAGCTCTACTAGGGGAGATAGCACAGATACGCAGTATTTT
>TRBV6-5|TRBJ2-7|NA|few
CASSRRDSRFDEQYF
TGTGCCAGCAGTCGGCGGGACAGCCGCTTCGACGAGCAGTACTTC
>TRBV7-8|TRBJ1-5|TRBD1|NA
CASSLAQGGYSNQPQHF
TGTGCCAGCAGCTTGGCACAGGGGGGCTATAGCAATCAGCCCCAGCATTTT
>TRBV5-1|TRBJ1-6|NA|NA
CASSQLDSSYNSPLHF
TGCGCCAGCAGCCAGCTCGACAGCTCCTATAATTCACCCCTCCACTTT
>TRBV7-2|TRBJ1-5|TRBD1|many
CASSKGQGVGPQHF
TGTGCCAGCAGCAAAGGACAGGGAGTTGGGCCCCAGCATTTT
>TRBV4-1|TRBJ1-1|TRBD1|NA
CASSRTQGGTEAFF
TGCGCCAGCAGCCGGACCCAGGGGGGCACTGAAGCTTTCTTT
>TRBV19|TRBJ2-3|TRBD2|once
CASSIPGLAGRDTQYF
TGTGCCAGTAGTATACCGGGACTAGCGGGGAGGGATACGCAGTATTTT
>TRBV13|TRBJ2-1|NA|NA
CASSPGAGPGSEQFF
TGTGCCAGCAGCCCAGGAGCGGGCCCGGGGAGTGAGCAGTTCTTC
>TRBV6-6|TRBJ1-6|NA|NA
CASSSGNSYNSPLHF
TGTGCCAGCAGTTCCGGGAATTCCTATAATTCACCCCTCCACTTT
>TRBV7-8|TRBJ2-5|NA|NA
CASSSQESGETQYF
TGTGCCAGCAGCTCCCAGGAGTCCGGCGAGACCCAGTACTTC
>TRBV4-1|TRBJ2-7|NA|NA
CASSQAGAYEQYF
TGCGCCAGCAGCCAAGCGGGAGCCTACGAGCAGTACTTC
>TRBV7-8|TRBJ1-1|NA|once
CASSWEVYTEAFF
TGTGCCAGCAGCTGGGAAGTGTACACTGAAGCTTTCTTT
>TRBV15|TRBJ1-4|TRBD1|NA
CATSEVRDRDNEKLFF
TGTGCCACCAGCGAAGTTAGGGACAGGGACAATGAAAAACTGTTTTTT
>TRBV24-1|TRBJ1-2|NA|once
CATSAGNYGYTF
TGTGCCACCTCCGCAGGAAACTATGGCTACACCTTC
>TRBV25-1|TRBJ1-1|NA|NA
CATRPPGKNTEAFF
TGTGCCACGAGGCCCCCGGGGAAGAACACTGAAGCTTTCTTT
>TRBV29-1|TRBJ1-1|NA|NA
CSVEPHQGLNTEAFF
TGCAGCGTTGAACCTCACCAGGGCCTGAACACTGAAGCTTTCTTT
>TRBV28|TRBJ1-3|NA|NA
CASSLAWNTIYF
TGTGCCAGCAGCCTAGCCTGGAACACCATATATTTT
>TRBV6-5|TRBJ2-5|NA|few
CATKGTTVAETQYF
TGTGCCACTAAAGGGACGACGGTCGCAGAGACCCAGTACTTC
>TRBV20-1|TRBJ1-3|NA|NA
CSASRGTPGNTIYF
TGCAGTGCTAGTAGGGGCACGCCTGGAAACACCATATATTTT
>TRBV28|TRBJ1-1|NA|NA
CASRGGNTEAFF
TGTGCCAGCAGGGGTGGAAACACTGAAGCTTTCTTT
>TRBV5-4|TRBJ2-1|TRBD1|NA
CASRKGTGAYNEQFF
TGTGCCAGCAGAAAGGGGACAGGGGCCTACAATGAGCAGTTCTTC
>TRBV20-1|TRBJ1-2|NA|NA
CSARVLYGYTF
TGCAGTGCAAGGGTTCTCTATGGCTACACCTTC
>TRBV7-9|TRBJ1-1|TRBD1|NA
CASSSEDRKNTEAFF
TGTGCCAGCAGCTCCGAGGACAGGAAGAACACTGAAGCTTTCTTT
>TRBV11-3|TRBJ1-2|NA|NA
CASSAGPRNYGYTF
TGTGCCAGCAGCGCTGGACCGAGAAACTATGGCTACACCTTC
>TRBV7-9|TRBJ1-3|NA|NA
CASIGLYSGNTIYF
TGTGCCAGCATCGGCCTATACTCTGGAAACACCATATATTTT
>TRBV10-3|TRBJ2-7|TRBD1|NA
CAIGPGQGINEQYF
TGTGCCATCGGCCCGGGACAGGGGATAAATGAGCAGTACTTC
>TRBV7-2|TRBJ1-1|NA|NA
CASSYRAVNTEAFF
TGTGCCAGCAGCTACAGAGCCGTGAACACTGAAGCTTTCTTT
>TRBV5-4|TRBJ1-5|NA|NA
CASSLEGEQPQHF
TGTGCCAGCAGCTTGGAGGGGGAACAGCCCCAGCATTTT
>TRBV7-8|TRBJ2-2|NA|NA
CASSLPGDGEASLNTGELFF
TGTGCCAGCAGCTTACCGGGGGACGGCGAGGCTTCCTTGAACACCGGGGAGCTGTTTTTT